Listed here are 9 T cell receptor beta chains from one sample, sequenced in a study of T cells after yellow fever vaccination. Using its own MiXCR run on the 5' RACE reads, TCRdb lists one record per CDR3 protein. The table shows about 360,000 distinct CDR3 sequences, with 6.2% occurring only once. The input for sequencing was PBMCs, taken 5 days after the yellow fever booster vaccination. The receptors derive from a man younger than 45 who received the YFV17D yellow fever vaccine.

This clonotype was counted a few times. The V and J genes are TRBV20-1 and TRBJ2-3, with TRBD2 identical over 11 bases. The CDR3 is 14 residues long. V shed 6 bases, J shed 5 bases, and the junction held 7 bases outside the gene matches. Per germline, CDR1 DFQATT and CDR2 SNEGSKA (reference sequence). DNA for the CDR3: TGCAGTGCCATCTTAGCGGGAGGGATAGATACGCAGTATTTT. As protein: CSAILAGGIDTQYF.

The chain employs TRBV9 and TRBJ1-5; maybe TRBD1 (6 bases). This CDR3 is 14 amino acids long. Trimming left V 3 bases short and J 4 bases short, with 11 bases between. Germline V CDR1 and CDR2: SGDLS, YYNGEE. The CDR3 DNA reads TGTGCCAGCAGCGGAGGGGGTAGAAATCAGCCCCAGCATTTT. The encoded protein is CASSGGGRNQPQHF.

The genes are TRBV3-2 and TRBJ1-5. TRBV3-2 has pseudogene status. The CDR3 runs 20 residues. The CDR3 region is CASSQERTQYLRTSNQPQHF. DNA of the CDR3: TGTGCCAGCAGCCAAGAAAGAACACAATATTTACGGACGAGCAATCAGCCCCAGCATTTT.

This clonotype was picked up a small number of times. CDR3 amino acids: CASRRSGSSDEQYF. CDR3 DNA sequence: TGTGCCAGCAGAAGAAGCGGGAGTAGCGACGAGCAGTACTTC. The rearrangement links TRBV6-1 to TRBJ2-7, with 8 bases lining up with TRBD2. Germline CDR1 MNHNS, CDR2 SASEGT. Unmatched junction bases numbered 9, after V lost 6 bases and J lost 5 bases. The CDR3 loop spans 14 amino acids.

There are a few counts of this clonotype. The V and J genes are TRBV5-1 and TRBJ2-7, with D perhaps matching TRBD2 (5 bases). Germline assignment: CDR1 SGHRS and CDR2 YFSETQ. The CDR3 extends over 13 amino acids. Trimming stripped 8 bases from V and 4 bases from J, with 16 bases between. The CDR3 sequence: CASAGVSGYEQYF. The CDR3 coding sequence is TGCGCCAGTGCAGGAGTCTCGGGATACGAGCAGTACTTC.

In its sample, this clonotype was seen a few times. This CDR3 reads CASSLAGSLDEQYF. CDR3 in DNA: TGTGCCAGCAGCTTAGCGGGAAGTCTCGACGAGCAGTACTTC. The J gene is TRBJ2-7, the V gene TRBV7-2, with D unresolved. The germline V gene has CDR1 SGHTA and CDR2 FQGNSA. V lost 0 bases and J 5 bases, leaving 11 bases between the germline ends. The CDR3 has 14 amino acids. Full variable domain (remainder filled in from reference TRBV7-2 and TRBJ2-7): GAGVSQSPSNKVTEKGKDVELRCDPISGHTALYWYRQSLGQGLEFLIYFQGNSAPDKSGLPSDRFSAERTGGSVSTLTIQRTQQEDSAVYLCASSLAGSLDEQYFGPGTRLTVT.

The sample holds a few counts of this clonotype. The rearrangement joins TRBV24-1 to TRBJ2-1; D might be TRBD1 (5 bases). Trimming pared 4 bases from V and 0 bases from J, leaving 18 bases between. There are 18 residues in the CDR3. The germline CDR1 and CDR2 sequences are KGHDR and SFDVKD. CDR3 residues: CATSDVKQAMSSYNEQFF. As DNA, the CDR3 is TGTGCCACCAGTGACGTGAAACAGGCAATGAGCTCCTACAATGAGCAGTTCTTC.

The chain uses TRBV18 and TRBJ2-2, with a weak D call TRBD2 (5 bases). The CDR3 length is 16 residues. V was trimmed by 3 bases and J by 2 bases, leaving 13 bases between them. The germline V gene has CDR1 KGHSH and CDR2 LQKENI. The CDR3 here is CASSPGVGANTGELFF. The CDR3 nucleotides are TGTGCCAGCTCACCCGGGGTGGGAGCAAACACCGGGGAGCTGTTTTTT. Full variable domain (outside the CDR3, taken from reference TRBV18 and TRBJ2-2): NAGVMQNPRHLVRRRGQEARLRCSPMKGHSHVYWYRQLPEEGLKFMVYLQKENIIDESGMPKERFSAEFPKEGPSILRIQQVVRGDSAAYFCASSPGVGANTGELFFGEGSRLTVL.

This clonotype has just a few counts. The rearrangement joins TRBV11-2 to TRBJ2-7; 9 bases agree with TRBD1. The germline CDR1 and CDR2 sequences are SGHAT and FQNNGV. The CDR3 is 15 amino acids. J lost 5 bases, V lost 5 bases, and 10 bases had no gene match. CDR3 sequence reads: CASSQPGQGFNEQYF. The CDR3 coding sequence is TGTGCCAGCAGCCAACCGGGACAGGGCTTCAACGAGCAGTACTTC. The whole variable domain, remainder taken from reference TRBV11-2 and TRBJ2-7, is EAGVAQSPRYKIIEKRQSVAFWCNPISGHATLYWYQQILGQGPKLLIQFQNNGVVDDSQLPKDRFSAERLKGVDSTLKIQPAKLEDSAVYLCASSQPGQGFNEQYFGPGTRLTVT.